This passage covers 30 T cell receptor beta chains from one sample sequenced in a study of T cells in Graves' hyperthyroidism and ophthalmopathy. It was RNA transcripts that yielded the amplified TCR beta CDR3 regions. First-round RT-PCR targeting the TCR CDR3 was performed with the HTBI primer set. TCRdb itself ran the multiplex PCR reads through MiXCR, one entry per CDR3 protein. The table records about 590,000 distinct CDR3 sequences, approximately 15% of them present only once. The material sequenced was blood. The source of these receptors is a woman aged 25-40 years with Graves' hyperthyroidism.

In this sample, this clonotype turned up many times. The V and J genes are TRBV7-9 and TRBJ2-7, with D maybe TRBD2 (5 bases). Trimming removed 5 bases at V and 0 bases at J, with 23 bases between. The CDR3 has 18 residues. The germline V gene encodes CDR1 SEHNR and CDR2 FQNEAQ (reference sequence). CDR3 in amino acids: CASSPAAAVASRSYEQYF. CDR3 DNA sequence: TGTGCCAGCAGCCCAGCGGCGGCGGTAGCGAGTCGCTCCTACGAGCAGTACTTC.

This clonotype showed up just a few times. The chain links TRBV20-1 to TRBJ2-6, with D unclear. Deletions cut 6 bases from V and 0 bases from J, with 12 bases between. This CDR3 has 15 amino acids. Germline V gives CDR1 DFQATT, CDR2 SNEGSKA (reference sequence). The CDR3 DNA reads as TGCAGTGCCCGGCCTCTGTCCTCTGGGGCCAACGTCCTGACTTTC. It is translated as CSARPLSSGANVLTF.

This clonotype came up a few times. The J gene is TRBJ2-4, the V gene TRBV29-1; D is undetermined. The CDR3 consists of 12 residues. Germline values: CDR1 SQVTM, CDR2 ANQGSEA. With 3 bases removed from V and 5 bases from J, the gap between germline ends came to 8 bases. The CDR3 loop reads CSVDSVENIQYF. The DNA for the CDR3 is TGCAGCGTTGACAGCGTGGAAAACATTCAGTACTTC.

Many counts were recorded for this clonotype. The J gene is TRBJ2-3, the V gene TRBV5-1; 8 bases map to TRBD2. The CDR3 is 16 residues long. Germline-derived CDR1 and CDR2 are SGHRS and YFSETQ. V dropped 4 bases and J dropped 0; count of bases not matched to a gene: 7. The CDR3 protein is CASSPGPSGSTDTQYF. The CDR3 DNA reads as TGCGCCAGCAGCCCCGGTCCTAGCGGGAGCACAGATACGCAGTATTTT.

This clonotype was seen many times. The chain uses TRBV28 and TRBJ2-7; 7 bases line up with TRBD1. The germline gives CDR1 MDHEN, CDR2 SYDVKM. V shed 5 bases, J shed 4 bases, and the junction held 8 bases outside the gene matches. The CDR3 length is 14 residues. CDR3 region: CASSGDSPRYEQYF. The CDR3 coding sequence is TGTGCCAGCAGTGGGGACAGCCCCAGGTACGAGCAGTACTTC.

This clonotype came up many times. The chain links TRBV28 to TRBJ2-4; 8 nucleotides align to TRBD1. CDR1 and CDR2 from the germline V gene are MDHEN and SYDVKM. The length of the CDR3 is 15 residues. The V and J ends lost 6 bases and 3 bases, in that order; junction bases with no gene match: 7. Here the CDR3 reads CASRIQGADKNIQYF. The CDR3 nucleotides are TGTGCCAGCAGAATCCAGGGGGCTGACAAAAACATTCAGTACTTC.

This clonotype has ten or more counts. This sequence joins TRBV2 and TRBJ1-2; TRBD1 agrees at 9 bases. The CDR3 loop spans 14 amino acids. Trimming removed 4 bases from V and 8 bases from J; junction bases left unmatched: 8. Germline-derived CDR1 and CDR2 are SNHLY and FYNNEI. CDR3 DNA: TGTGCCAGCAGTGCGGGACAGGGACCTTTCGGCTACACCTTC. As protein: CASSAGQGPFGYTF.

The chain is built from TRBV5-1 and TRBJ2-7; TRBD2 agrees at 9 bases. Germline V gene sequence: CDR1 SGHRS, CDR2 YFSETQ. V lost 5 bases and J lost 0; bases outside the gene matches: 9. The CDR3 totals 16 residues. DNA of the CDR3: TGCGCCAGCAGTCAGACCGGGACTAGCTTCTCCTACGAGCAGTACTTC. Protein sequence: CASSQTGTSFSYEQYF. Full variable domain (remainder filled in from reference TRBV5-1 and TRBJ2-7): KAGVTQTPRYLIKTRGQQVTLSCSPISGHRSVSWYQQTPGQGLQFLFEYFSETQRNKGNFPGRFSGRQFSNSRSEMNVSTLELGDSALYLCASSQTGTSFSYEQYFGPGTRLTVT.

Comments on this clonotype: Being one base from a much bigger clone, this may be a read error. No conserved phenylalanine or tryptophan ends this CDR3, so it is likely a read error. The V call is TRBV10-1, the J call TRBJ1-1; the D is unclear. The V gene's germline CDR1 is WNHNN and CDR2 SYGVQD (reference sequence). V lost 5 bases and J 0 bases, leaving 7 bases between the germline ends. The CDR3 totals 13 residues. The DNA of the CDR3 is TGCGCCAGCAGTTCTCGACTGAACACTGAAGCTTTCTCT. This gives the protein CASSSRLNTEAFS.

The chain recombines TRBV18 with TRBJ2-1; 12 bases fit TRBD2. Per the germline V gene, CDR1 is KGHSH and CDR2 is LQKENI. After removal of 0 bases from V and 2 bases from J, the junction contained 2 bases not matched to a gene. The CDR3 has 17 residues. The CDR3 nucleotides are TGTGCCAGCTCACCACCGACTAGCGGGAGTGCCTACAATGAGCAGTTCTTC. As protein: CASSPPTSGSAYNEQFF.

This clonotype was recorded once. J is TRBJ2-6 and V is TRBV4-1, with TRBD2 matching 9 bases. CDR3 length: 17 residues. The germline gives CDR1 MGHRA, CDR2 YSYEKL. Losses at the gene ends were 7 bases for V and 2 bases for J; bases not matched to a gene: 9. CDR3 amino acids: CASMRDRGRAGANVLTF. The CDR3 DNA reads TGCGCCAGCATGAGGGATCGCGGGAGGGCTGGGGCCAACGTCCTGACTTTC.

This clonotype was counted many times. The chain combines TRBV18 with TRBJ1-5; D unresolved. Trimming pared 0 bases from V and 7 bases from J, leaving 4 bases between. Per germline, CDR1 KGHSH and CDR2 LQKENI. CDR3 length: 12 amino acids. The CDR3 is CASSPPGQPQHF. CDR3 nucleotides: TGTGCCAGCTCACCACCGGGGCAGCCCCAGCATTTT.

About this clonotype itself: At one end the junction does not follow the germline gene, possibly because of a read error. The chain combines TRBV6-2 or TRBV6-3 with TRBJ2-1; TRBD1 agrees at 7 bases. The CDR3 is 13 amino acids. Germline values: CDR1 MNHEY, CDR2 SVGEGT. This chain's CDR3 is CASSSGTDKRGVF. CDR3 nucleotide sequence: TGTGCCAGCAGTTCCGGGACAGACAAAAGAGGGGTCTTC.

This clonotype was seen ten or more times. The CDR3 sequence is CASSQRDLNLYEQYF. CDR3 DNA sequence: TGTGCCAGCAGCCAAAGGGACCTCAACCTCTACGAGCAGTACTTC. The chain carries TRBV11-2 and TRBJ2-7, with D perhaps TRBD1 or TRBD2 (5 bases each). The V and J ends lost 5 bases and 3 bases respectively, with 17 bases between them. Germline CDR1 and CDR2: SGHAT and FQNNGV. This CDR3 spans 15 amino acids.

The chain uses TRBV2 and TRBJ2-7, with D unresolved. Germline loops: CDR1 SNHLY, CDR2 FYNNEI. Between the trimmed V and J ends, which lost 8 bases and 3 bases, there was a span of 8 bases. The CDR3 length is 11 residues. The CDR3 sequence: CASAGDYEQYF. The CDR3 DNA sequence: TGTGCCAGCGCCGGCGACTACGAGCAGTACTTC. Full variable domain (rest looked up from reference TRBV2 and TRBJ2-7): EPEVTQTPSHQVTQMGQEVILRCVPISNHLYFYWYRQILGQKVEFLVSFYNNEISEKSEIFDDQFSVERPDGSNFTLKIRSTKLEDSAMYFCASAGDYEQYFGPGTRLTVT.

This clonotype was found many times. This chain links TRBV3-1 with TRBJ2-1; possibly TRBD1 for D (6 bases). Germline assignment: CDR1 LGHDT and CDR2 YNNKEL (reference sequence). This CDR3 spans 15 amino acids. The V gene lost 0 bases and the J gene lost 1 base, with 7 bases spanning the gap. CDR3 in DNA: TGTGCCAGCAGCCAAGACACAGGGTCCTACAATGAGCAGTTCTTC. It codes for CASSQDTGSYNEQFF.

This clonotype was counted at least ten times. The rearrangement links TRBV2 to TRBJ2-5; 9 bases are a match to TRBD1. V lost 8 bases and J lost 5; bases outside the gene matches: 12. This CDR3 region has 15 residues. Germline CDR1 reads SNHLY; CDR2 reads FYNNEI. This CDR3 is CASRDRGSRGETQYF. For the CDR3, the DNA is TGTGCCAGCCGAGACAGGGGGTCTCGTGGGGAGACCCAGTACTTC.

This clonotype has ten or more counts. The genes are TRBV28 and TRBJ2-7; 10 bases agree with TRBD2. The germline V gene has CDR1 MDHEN and CDR2 SYDVKM. This CDR3 is 14 amino acids long. V trimming: 3 bases; J trimming: 4 bases; junction bases outside the gene matches: 3. CDR3 amino acids: CASSLGTSEYEQYF. CDR3 DNA: TGTGCCAGCAGTTTGGGGACTAGCGAATACGAGCAGTACTTC.

This chain links TRBV5-1 with TRBJ1-4, with D hard to call. CDR1 is SGHRS and CDR2 is YFSETQ in the germline V gene. This CDR3 comprises 16 residues. The V and J ends lost 2 bases and 9 bases respectively, with 20 bases between them. CDR3 in DNA: TGCGCCAGCAGCTTAGAAGGAGAAAAGCGAAATAAAAAACTGTTTTTT. Its protein is CASSLEGEKRNKKLFF.

The chain has TRBV19 and TRBJ1-1; D is possibly TRBD1 (6 bases). V dropped 5 bases and J dropped 6 bases, with 25 bases sitting between them. This CDR3 region has 17 residues. CDR1 and CDR2 from the germline V gene are LNHDA and SQIVND (reference sequence). The CDR3 bases are TGTGCCAGTAGTCCAGAGAAACAGGGCGGTATATGGGCTGAAGCTTTCTTT. Protein: CASSPEKQGGIWAEAFF.

The table lists this clonotype with a few counts. J is TRBJ1-5 and V is TRBV12-3 or TRBV12-4; no clear D. Trimming cost V 7 bases and J 3 bases, with 22 bases left between them. The CDR3 extends over 17 amino acids. Here the CDR3 reads CASTRASFDGDNQPQHF. CDR3 bases: TGTGCCAGCACCCGGGCATCTTTCGACGGAGACAATCAGCCCCAGCATTTT.

This clonotype was recorded at least ten times. This sequence joins TRBV20-1 and TRBJ2-3; 12 positions agree with TRBD2. J gave up 4 bases and V 5 bases, and 7 bases lay outside the gene matches. This CDR3 is 15 amino acids long. From germline, CDR1 is DFQATT and CDR2 SNEGSKA (reference sequence). This CDR3 reads CSAARTSGTSDTQYF. The CDR3 DNA reads as TGCAGTGCTGCCCGGACTAGCGGGACTTCAGATACGCAGTATTTT.

This clonotype was detected many times. This rearrangement joins TRBV6-1 to TRBJ1-1; 7 bases align to TRBD1. This CDR3 has 14 amino acids. Germline-derived CDR1 and CDR2 are MNHNS and SASEGT. The J segment lost 5 bases and the V segment lost 5 bases, leaving 8 bases of the junction unmatched. The CDR3 protein is CASSPNHRGTEAFF. The CDR3, as DNA: TGTGCCAGCAGTCCCAACCACAGGGGTACTGAAGCTTTCTTT.

This clonotype was counted at least ten times. The chain is built from TRBV30 and TRBJ2-2; tentative D call: TRBD2 (6 bases). Germline V gives CDR1 GTSNPN, CDR2 SVGIG (reference sequence). The CDR3 covers 13 residues. Trimming cost V 3 bases and J 8 bases, with 13 bases left between them. The CDR3 DNA is TGTGCCTGGAGAGGGACTCGCGTTGGGGAGCTGTTTTTT. Encoded protein: CAWRGTRVGELFF.

A remark on this clonotype: The germline gene is not matched at one end of the junction; a read error may be the cause. V usage is TRBV2 and J usage is TRBJ2-7; 14 nucleotides agree with TRBD2. Germline-derived CDR1 and CDR2 are SNHLY and FYNNEI. The CDR3 covers 15 residues. The CDR3 DNA follows: TGTGCCGGCAGGAGACTAGCGGGAGGGCCGGGGGAGCAGTACTTC. Amino acid sequence: CAGRRLAGGPGEQYF.

There are a few counts of this clonotype. V usage is TRBV10-1 and J usage is TRBJ2-1; D unclear. With 6 bases removed from V and 5 bases from J, the gap between germline ends came to 11 bases. The CDR3 contains 13 residues. The germline V gene encodes CDR1 WNHNN and CDR2 SYGVQD (reference sequence). CDR3 sequence (DNA): TGCGCCAGCAGCCAGGAGACCGACAATGAGCAGTTCTTC. It encodes CASSQETDNEQFF.

At least ten counts were recorded for this clonotype. The chain combines TRBV7-2 with TRBJ2-3; 8 bases match TRBD2. After removal of 1 base from V and 14 bases from J, the junction contained 11 bases not matched to a gene. CDR3 length equals 14 residues. The germline V gene has CDR1 SGHTA and CDR2 FQGNSA. CDR3 sequence reads: CASSLGLGGLESYF. CDR3 bases: TGTGCCAGCAGCTTAGGATTAGGGGGACTAGAGTCGTATTTT. The variable domain in full, with the rest retrieved from reference TRBV7-2 and TRBJ2-3, is GAGVSQSPSNKVTEKGKDVELRCDPISGHTALYWYRQSLGQGLEFLIYFQGNSAPDKSGLPSDRFSAERTGGSVSTLTIQRTQQEDSAVYLCASSLGLGGLESYFGPGTRLTVL.

This clonotype was observed many times. This chain links TRBV27 with TRBJ1-1; 8 bases are a match to TRBD1. J gave up 7 bases and V 5 bases, and 6 bases lay outside the gene matches. This CDR3 contains 13 residues. CDR1 and CDR2 (germline): MNHEY, SMNVEV (reference sequence). The CDR3, as DNA: TGTGCCAGCAGTCCCCGGACAGGGATTGAAGCTTTCTTT. Protein product: CASSPRTGIEAFF.

The sample holds many counts of this clonotype. V usage is TRBV7-2 and J usage is TRBJ2-3; D is perhaps TRBD2 (5 bases). Germline V gene data show CDR1 as SGHTA and CDR2 as FQGNSA. V was clipped by 0 bases and J by 7 bases, with 11 bases between them. This CDR3 has 14 residues. The CDR3 DNA reads TGTGCCAGCAGCTTAGCGGGAGAGCGCTATACGCAGTATTTT. Its translation is CASSLAGERYTQYF.

The rearrangement joins TRBV2 to TRBJ1-1; D is ambiguous. Trimming cost V 7 bases and J 6 bases, with 9 bases left between them. The length of the CDR3 is 11 residues. CDR1 and CDR2 from the germline V gene are SNHLY and FYNNEI. For the CDR3, the DNA is TGTGCCAGCATGATGATCGCTGAAGCTTTCTTT. The encoded protein is CASMMIAEAFF.